This T cell receptor beta chain originates from a study of regulatory T cells in long-lasting Graves disease (dated by TCRdb to about 2021). About the full investigation: Newly diagnosed Graves' disease patients had taken antithyroid drugs for less than 3 months. Peripheral blood TCR sequencing and RNA sequencing compared persistent Graves' disease patients with newly diagnosed Graves' disease patients. The study was conducted in China and was registered as a clinical trial. A total of roughly 35 samples underwent TCR sequencing: approximately 13 from persistent and roughly 20 from newly diagnosed Graves' disease patients.

The time point label of this sample denotes: newly diagnosed GD, antithyroid drugs for less than 3 months. RNA was extracted from PBMCs in TRIzol for both TCR sequencing and RNA sequencing. The diagnosis of Graves' disease was made according to American Thyroid Association guidelines. Patients were recruited from an endocrinology department in Xi'an, China. Each patient gave 7 to 9.5 milliliters of peripheral blood, collected in an EDTA anticoagulant tube. PBMCs were isolated by Ficoll Paque Plus density gradient separation without further T cell sorting. An Agilent 2100 Bioanalyzer and agarose gel were used to assess RNA quality, and a NanoDrop 2000 was used to measure RNA concentration. CDR1 is given as SNHLY and CDR2 as FYNNEI, both from the germline V gene. The V end gives up 5 bases and the J end 4 bases, leaving 4 bases in the junction not matched to a gene. Measured from the cysteine to the phenylalanine, the CDR3 is 13 residues long. Only the CDR3 portion is preserved as DNA: 39 bases, with reading frame beginning at the first base.

Here is what the overall study found, with its caveats: Compared with newly diagnosed patients, persistent Graves' disease patients had lower TCR Shannon entropy and fewer highly expanded clones, which suggests clonal expansion. A larger number of public clonotypes was shared among persistent patients (over 2,500) than among newly diagnosed patients (roughly 970). Sequencing and analysis were limited to the TCR beta chain. Preferential use of TRBV28, TRBJ1-2 and TRBJ2-5 was observed in persistent disease, whereas TRBV20-1 and TRBJ2-1 were favored in newly diagnosed disease. As a limitation, the authors acknowledged that the small sample size may reduce accuracy. Peripheral blood alone was examined, since thyroid tissue, which constituted the primary lesion, could not be accessed.

This clonotype has ten or more counts. The antigen it recognizes is unknown. No base quality information exists; no much larger clone differs at one position. Preparation of the library involved multiplex PCR. This sample was sequenced with an Illumina HiSeq 4000. CDR3 regions were amplified by Arm-PCR with iRepertoire HTBI primers to construct TCR beta libraries. Before sequencing, the PCR products underwent gel purification. In the original analysis: Gene usage analysis of CDR3 amino acid clonotypes used the roughly 60 TRBV and about 14 TRBJ segments found across samples. Filtered high-quality paired reads were merged into contigs using COPE and FqMerger. BLAST was used to align contigs to IMGT TRBV, TRBD and TRBJ reference genes, and CDR3 was defined according to IMGT. Any clonotype with a frequency above 0.1% was counted as a highly expanded clone. Shannon entropy served as the measure of repertoire diversity, while the Gini coefficient captured V-J evenness. Public clonotypes were defined as clonotypes shared by more than one individual. TCRdb applied fastp at Q25 and MiXCR to the public reads, then kept only in-frame beta chains. Merged by CDR3 protein, the rows form single entries marked with the most common genes and DNA. TCRdb, rather than the study authors, made the V and J calls. The sample table lists about 470,000 distinct CDR3 sequences, more than 12% of them with a count of one. Approximately 15% of the sample is taken by the ten largest.

Another study also made use of these data, one on T cells in Graves' hyperthyroidism and ophthalmopathy. That second report states: Stable Graves' hyperthyroidism was defined as the absence of progression to ophthalmopathy over 18 months of follow-up. The hyperthyroidism patients were between 18 and 65 years old and newly diagnosed, with a disease duration of less than 2 months. Exclusion was applied to patients with uncontrolled infections, other autoimmune diseases, pregnancy or lactation. Diagnoses were based on clinical symptoms, serum thyroxine and TRAb, thyroid ultrasound and orbital computed tomography. For the first round of RT-PCR on the TCR CDR3, the HTBI primer set was used together with the Qiagen OneStep RT-PCR kit. Blood samples also contained most of the expanded thyroid clonotypes (frequency above 0.001), which suggests that blood repertoires may reflect thyroid immune responses. In cross-validation, a model built on a 13 V-J signature told ophthalmopathy apart from stable hyperthyroidism with 85% to 90% sensitivity and 81% to 82% specificity, and in testing the same model reached 80%/75%. In validation, progression to ophthalmopathy was predicted by the model with 70.59% sensitivity and 72.22% specificity, a median of about 6.4 months before onset. A discovery cohort of around 98 patients, roughly 43 with Graves' ophthalmopathy and about 60 with stable Graves' hyperthyroidism, was used to find distinguishing TCR V-J signatures. Prospective prediction of ophthalmopathy was tested in an independent validation cohort consisting of some 18 hyperthyroidism patients and more than 15 patients who later progressed to ophthalmopathy. The 100 or so discovery patients were divided at random into training and test sets in a 7:3 ratio. In addition, the study compared T-cell repertoires in thyroid tissue and in blood from over 5 Graves' hyperthyroidism patients. Once sampling was done, hyperthyroidism patients were given methimazole at a starting dose of 30 mg daily, whereas ophthalmopathy patients were given high-dose intravenous methylprednisolone. Libraries were constructed in a second round of multiplex PCR, after which size selection and purification were performed. Sequencing of the libraries was done on an Illumina HiSeq2000 using paired-end 100 bp reads. Raw data were processed with SOAPnuke, discarding reads with adapters, uncalled bases, mean Phred below 15, or no exact constant-primer or identifier match. High-quality paired reads were merged with COPE v1.2.5, and unique nucleotide sequences were defined as clonotypes. Clonotypes were aligned to IMGT TRBV, TRBD and TRBJ reference segments using MiTCR v1.1. The analysis was restricted to V-J combinations with a frequency above 0.0001, which together covered 99.2% of the repertoires. A TCS score was defined as the ratio of F50 (clonal expansion) to E x V (chaos), with BLOSUM62-based TCRdist applied between CDR3 peptides within each V-J. Welch's t-statistics and random forest reduced roughly 530 V-J features to 13, which were used in a naive Bayes classifier (R e1071). No statistical method was used to fix the sample size in advance, and group allocation was not hidden from the investigators. TCR Vbeta CDR3 sequencing of some 140 peripheral blood samples (approximately 44 ophthalmopathy, over 70 hyperthyroidism and some 17 progressor patients) is reported in the paper.

The chain uses TRBV2 and TRBJ1-2, with 7 bases aligning to TRBD1. The sample was peripheral blood mononuclear cells (PBMCs), taken at new diagnosis, from a patient treated with antithyroid drugs. This receptor was identified in a young woman with Graves disease. Donor details come from another sample of the same person, matched by shared clones. The DNA sequence is TGTGCCAGCAGTCGACAGGGACTCTATGGCTACACCTTC. It is translated as CASSRQGLYGYTF. With the portions outside the CDR3 filled from the reference TRBV2 and TRBJ1-2 genes, the complete variable region becomes EPEVTQTPSHQVTQMGQEVILRCVPISNHLYFYWYRQILGQKVEFLVSFYNNEISEKSEIFDDQFSVERPDGSNFTLKIRSTKLEDSAMYFCASSRQGLYGYTFGSGTRLTVV.